The rows below give T cell receptor beta chains drawn from one sample of a study of T cell changes during pregnancy in multiple sclerosis. The method was immunoSEQ multiplex PCR; TCRdb's version includes in-frame clones alone and lacks a portion of them. The profile shows about 48,000 clones, over 75% of them singletons. The starting material was CD4+ T cells from peripheral blood mononuclear cells, obtained in the second trimester of pregnancy. The receptors here all came from a female donor with multiple sclerosis, enrolled in a pregnancy study. CDR3s include the opening cysteine and the closing phenylalanine or tryptophan. A D gene is named only where the DNA matches it firmly. Expanded clones get a size class; other rows say once, few or many, or leave the size out.

clone size: .
V gene: TRBV4-2
D gene: TRBD1
J gene: TRBJ1-4
CDR3 protein: CASSSSDRGGEKLFF
CDR3 DNA: TGTGCCAGCAGCTCATCAGACAGGGGAGGTGAAAAACTGTTTTTT

clone size: .
V gene: TRBV30
D gene: TRBD1
J gene: TRBJ1-2
CDR3 protein: CAWSANDRGSYGYTF
CDR3 DNA: TGTGCCTGGAGTGCAAATGACAGGGGTAGTTATGGCTACACCTTC

clone size: .
V gene: TRBV19
D gene: .
J gene: TRBJ2-3
CDR3 protein: CASSTQGQLDTQYF
CDR3 DNA: TGTGCCAGTAGTACCCAAGGACAGTTAGATACGCAGTATTTT

clone size: .
V gene: TRBV10-3
D gene: .
J gene: TRBJ2-1
CDR3 protein: CAISRLEFNEQFF
CDR3 DNA: TGTGCCATCAGCCGACTGGAATTCAATGAGCAGTTCTTC

clone size: .
V gene: TRBV4-1
D gene: .
J gene: TRBJ2-7
CDR3 protein: CASSQRRSSYEQYF
CDR3 DNA: TGCGCCAGCAGCCAGCGGCGGAGCTCCTACGAGCAGTACTTC

clone size: few
V gene: TRBV4-2
D gene: TRBD2
J gene: TRBJ2-2
CDR3 protein: CASSLVAGLNTGELFF
CDR3 DNA: TGTGCCAGCAGCCTTGTAGCGGGACTGAACACCGGGGAGCTGTTTTTT

clone size: .
V gene: TRBV2
D gene: .
J gene: TRBJ2-2
CDR3 protein: CASTNRRGVSGPTGELFF
CDR3 DNA: TGTGCCAGCACCAACCGAAGGGGTGTTAGCGGACCCACCGGGGAGCTGTTTTTT

clone size: few
V gene: TRBV7-3
D gene: TRBD1
J gene: TRBJ2-2
CDR3 protein: CASRLDRAPGELFF
CDR3 DNA: TGTGCCAGCAGGTTGGACAGGGCCCCCGGGGAGCTGTTTTTT

clone size: .
V gene: TRBV10-1
D gene: .
J gene: TRBJ1-1
CDR3 protein: CASARTGSTEAFF
CDR3 DNA: TGCGCCAGCGCCCGAACAGGGAGCACTGAAGCTTTCTTT

clone size: once
V gene: TRBV5-6
D gene: TRBD1
J gene: TRBJ1-6
CDR3 protein: CASSLGQAIDNSPLHF
CDR3 DNA: TGTGCCAGCAGCTTAGGACAGGCGATTGATAATTCACCCCTCCACTTT

clone size: .
V gene: TRBV11-2
D gene: .
J gene: TRBJ2-5
CDR3 protein: CASSFSGNQETQYF
CDR3 DNA: TGTGCCAGCAGCTTTTCGGGTAATCAAGAGACCCAGTACTTC

clone size: .
V gene: TRBV7-9
D gene: TRBD1
J gene: TRBJ1-5
CDR3 protein: CASSSGTGGFNQPQHF
CDR3 DNA: TGTGCCAGCAGCTCCGGGACAGGGGGCTTCAATCAGCCCCAGCATTTT

clone size: .
V gene: TRBV10-3
D gene: .
J gene: TRBJ2-4
CDR3 protein: CAISESSSENIQYF
CDR3 DNA: TGTGCCATCAGTGAGTCGAGTTCTGAAAACATTCAGTACTTC

clone size: .
V gene: TRBV2
D gene: TRBD2
J gene: TRBJ2-7
CDR3 protein: CASSGGLLTSGYEQYF
CDR3 DNA: TGTGCCAGCAGTGGGGGCCTCCTGACTAGCGGCTACGAGCAGTACTTC

clone size: .
V gene: TRBV27
D gene: TRBD2
J gene: TRBJ2-1
CDR3 protein: CASSPWTSGRANEQFF
CDR3 DNA: TGTGCCAGCAGCCCATGGACTAGCGGGAGGGCGAATGAGCAGTTCTTC

clone size: .
V gene: TRBV14
D gene: TRBD2
J gene: TRBJ2-7
CDR3 protein: CASSQGLGTSGYEQYF
CDR3 DNA: TGTGCCAGCAGCCAAGGTCTCGGGACTAGCGGATACGAGCAGTACTTC

clone size: once
V gene: TRBV5-5
D gene: TRBD1
J gene: TRBJ2-7
CDR3 protein: CASSFTQGPYEQYF
CDR3 DNA: TGTGCCAGCAGCTTTACACAGGGGCCCTACGAGCAGTACTTC

clone size: .
V gene: TRBV5-1
D gene: .
J gene: TRBJ1-2
CDR3 protein: CASSLVKEAGYGYTF
CDR3 DNA: TGCGCCAGCAGCTTGGTCAAGGAAGCGGGCTATGGCTACACCTTC

clone size: .
V gene: TRBV5-1
D gene: TRBD2
J gene: TRBJ2-7
CDR3 protein: CASSLVFGGRPTYEQYF
CDR3 DNA: TGCGCCAGCAGCTTGGTTTTCGGCGGGAGGCCCACCTACGAGCAGTACTTC

clone size: .
V gene: TRBV28
D gene: .
J gene: TRBJ2-3
CDR3 protein: CASRTDSEDTQYF
CDR3 DNA: TGTGCCAGTCGGACAGATTCGGAAGATACGCAGTATTTT

clone size: .
V gene: TRBV4-2
D gene: TRBD2
J gene: TRBJ2-3
CDR3 protein: CASSFESGVVTDTQYF
CDR3 DNA: TGTGCCAGCAGCTTTGAAAGCGGGGTAGTTACAGATACGCAGTATTTT

clone size: .
V gene: TRBV7-2
D gene: TRBD1
J gene: TRBJ1-2
CDR3 protein: CASSRSGQARDGYTF
CDR3 DNA: TGTGCCAGCAGCCGATCGGGACAGGCAAGGGATGGCTACACCTTC

clone size: .
V gene: TRBV6-6
D gene: TRBD2
J gene: TRBJ2-2
CDR3 protein: CASSYSGSSGELFF
CDR3 DNA: TGTGCCAGCAGTTACAGCGGGAGTTCGGGGGAGCTGTTTTTT

clone size: .
V gene: TRBV9
D gene: .
J gene: TRBJ1-4
CDR3 protein: CASSVGRSTNEKLFF
CDR3 DNA: TGTGCCAGCAGCGTAGGGAGGTCAACTAATGAAAAACTGTTTTTT

clone size: .
V gene: TRBV12-5
D gene: TRBD1
J gene: TRBJ2-7
CDR3 protein: CASGLVIGQDYEQYF
CDR3 DNA: TGTGCTAGTGGTTTGGTAATCGGACAGGATTACGAGCAGTACTTC

clone size: .
V gene: TRBV5-8
D gene: .
J gene: TRBJ2-7
CDR3 protein: CASSLGTSPVGEQYF
CDR3 DNA: TGTGCCAGCAGCTTGGGGACATCACCAGTGGGCGAGCAGTACTTC

clone size: once
V gene: TRBV28
D gene: .
J gene: TRBJ1-2
CDR3 protein: CASSLRQTPNYGYTF
CDR3 DNA: TGTGCCAGCAGTTTACGGCAGACACCTAACTATGGCTACACCTTC

clone size: .
V gene: TRBV7-3
D gene: TRBD1
J gene: TRBJ1-3
CDR3 protein: CASSWGQGQWNTIYF
CDR3 DNA: TGTGCCAGCAGCTGGGGACAGGGGCAATGGAACACCATATATTTT

clone size: .
V gene: TRBV5-1
D gene: TRBD1
J gene: TRBJ1-6
CDR3 protein: CASSSGGQGNSPLHF
CDR3 DNA: TGCGCCAGCAGTTCAGGGGGCCAGGGTAATTCACCCCTCCACTTT

clone size: .
V gene: TRBV2
D gene: .
J gene: TRBJ1-1
CDR3 protein: CASSRWNTEAFF
CDR3 DNA: TGTGCCAGCAGTCGTTGGAACACTGAAGCTTTCTTT

clone size: few
V gene: TRBV30
D gene: TRBD1
J gene: TRBJ1-1
CDR3 protein: CAWSAQGGTEAFF
CDR3 DNA: TGTGCCTGGAGTGCTCAGGGGGGCACTGAAGCTTTCTTT

clone size: .
V gene: TRBV5-6
D gene: TRBD2
J gene: TRBJ2-1
CDR3 protein: CASSKTSGRVQNHEQFF
CDR3 DNA: TGTGCCAGCAGCAAGACTAGCGGGAGGGTCCAAAATCATGAGCAGTTCTTC

clone size: .
V gene: TRBV19
D gene: TRBD2
J gene: TRBJ2-1
CDR3 protein: CASSMKKREGRGQFF
CDR3 DNA: TGTGCCAGTAGTATGAAAAAGCGGGAGGGCCGCGGGCAGTTCTTC

clone size: once
V gene: TRBV28
D gene: TRBD2
J gene: TRBJ2-7
CDR3 protein: CASNAGTTSFYEQYF
CDR3 DNA: TGTGCCAGCAATGCCGGGACTACCTCTTTTTACGAGCAGTACTTC

clone size: .
V gene: TRBV4-1
D gene: TRBD1
J gene: TRBJ1-5
CDR3 protein: CASSVDWDSTSNQPQHF
CDR3 DNA: TGCGCCAGCAGCGTAGATTGGGACAGCACTAGCAATCAGCCCCAGCATTTT

clone size: many
V gene: TRBV16
D gene: .
J gene: TRBJ1-4
CDR3 protein: CASSQWGREEKLFF
CDR3 DNA: TGTGCCAGCAGCCAATGGGGCAGGGAAGAAAAACTGTTTTTT

clone size: .
V gene: TRBV2
D gene: TRBD2
J gene: TRBJ2-5
CDR3 protein: CASGSGSGSGKTQYF
CDR3 DNA: TGTGCCAGCGGGTCGGGTAGCGGGAGTGGGAAGACCCAGTACTTC

clone size: .
V gene: TRBV18
D gene: TRBD1
J gene: TRBJ1-1
CDR3 protein: CASSPRQGGTEAFF
CDR3 DNA: TGTGCCAGCTCACCTAGACAGGGGGGTACTGAAGCTTTCTTT

clone size: .
V gene: TRBV5-1
D gene: TRBD2
J gene: TRBJ2-5
CDR3 protein: CASSHHTSGEETQYF
CDR3 DNA: TGCGCCAGCAGTCATCACACTAGCGGGGAAGAGACCCAGTACTTC

clone size: .
V gene: TRBV2
D gene: .
J gene: TRBJ2-1
CDR3 protein: CASTYNEQFF
CDR3 DNA: TGTGCCAGCACTTACAATGAGCAGTTCTTC

clone size: .
V gene: TRBV2
D gene: .
J gene: TRBJ2-5
CDR3 protein: CASKYTGTQYF
CDR3 DNA: TGTGCCAGCAAGTATACGGGGACCCAGTACTTC

clone size: .
V gene: TRBV28
D gene: .
J gene: TRBJ2-7
CDR3 protein: CAVTSNYEQYF
CDR3 DNA: TGTGCGGTAACAAGTAACTACGAGCAGTACTTC

clone size: .
V gene: TRBV19
D gene: .
J gene: TRBJ1-2
CDR3 protein: CASSIGEQYGYTF
CDR3 DNA: TGTGCCAGTAGTATAGGGGAGCAGTATGGCTACACCTTC

clone size: .
V gene: TRBV2
D gene: .
J gene: TRBJ1-2
CDR3 protein: CASKPQGIGGYTF
CDR3 DNA: TGTGCCAGCAAACCTCAGGGAATAGGAGGCTACACCTTC

clone size: .
V gene: TRBV6-5
D gene: TRBD1
J gene: TRBJ1-5
CDR3 protein: CASRNRGNQPQHF
CDR3 DNA: TGTGCCAGCAGGAACAGGGGGAATCAGCCCCAGCATTTT

clone size: .
V gene: TRBV28
D gene: TRBD2
J gene: TRBJ2-7
CDR3 protein: CASSLPAGPAAYEQYF
CDR3 DNA: TGTGCCAGCAGTTTACCAGCGGGGCCGGCGGCCTACGAGCAGTACTTC

clone size: .
V gene: TRBV2
D gene: .
J gene: TRBJ2-1
CDR3 protein: CASSLTYNEQFF
CDR3 DNA: TGTGCCAGCAGTTTAACATACAATGAGCAGTTCTTC

clone size: .
V gene: TRBV4-2
D gene: TRBD1
J gene: TRBJ2-5
CDR3 protein: CASSQDSGQGGETQYF
CDR3 DNA: TGTGCCAGCAGCCAAGATTCCGGACAGGGCGGGGAGACCCAGTACTTC

clone size: .
V gene: TRBV7-3
D gene: .
J gene: TRBJ2-3
CDR3 protein: CASSLFLAHTQYF
CDR3 DNA: TGTGCCAGCAGCCTATTCCTAGCGCATACGCAGTATTTT

clone size: .
V gene: TRBV2
D gene: .
J gene: TRBJ1-1
CDR3 protein: CASIQTEENTEAFF
CDR3 DNA: TGTGCCAGCATTCAGACGGAGGAAAACACTGAAGCTTTCTTT

clone size: .
V gene: TRBV14
D gene: .
J gene: TRBJ2-5
CDR3 protein: CASSRSEGKETQYF
CDR3 DNA: TGTGCCAGCAGCCGAAGTGAGGGAAAGGAGACCCAGTACTTC

clone size: once
V gene: TRBV5-1
D gene: TRBD1
J gene: TRBJ2-5
CDR3 protein: CASSVSRDRGGAETQYF
CDR3 DNA: TGCGCCAGCAGCGTAAGCCGGGACAGGGGGGGGGCAGAGACCCAGTACTTC

clone size: .
V gene: TRBV4-3
D gene: .
J gene: TRBJ1-1
CDR3 protein: CASSQDPGMNTEAFF
CDR3 DNA: TGCGCCAGCAGCCAAGATCCGGGGATGAACACTGAAGCTTTCTTT

clone size: .
V gene: TRBV29-1
D gene: TRBD1
J gene: TRBJ1-3
CDR3 protein: CSVDQGADTIYF
CDR3 DNA: TGCAGCGTTGATCAGGGGGCAGACACCATATATTTT